Listed below are T cell receptor beta chains from one sample, sequenced in a study of CD8 T cells in ankylosing spondylitis. TCRdb processed the 5' RACE reads anew with MiXCR; each CDR3 protein has one entry. The sample includes about 220,000 distinct CDR3 sequences, 6% to 8% of them seen just once. The sample was blood, either unsorted or a sorted T cell fraction (not recorded which). The receptors were sampled from a male donor with ankylosing spondylitis. Both conserved end residues are trimmed from each CDR3. The order of the fields is J gene, CDR3 length, V gene, CDR3 protein.

TRBJ2-7,13,TRBV7-6,ASSLEDRGPYEQY
TRBJ2-7,10,TRBV28,ASSLRIHEQY
TRBJ2-1,14,TRBV7-9,ASSSTGSGTYHEQF
TRBJ2-1,12,TRBV4-3,ASSQVRDYHEQF
TRBJ2-7,13,TRBV4-3,ASSQVDSPTYEQY
TRBJ2-7,12,TRBV12-3/TRBV12-4,ASSSRDGSREQY
TRBJ1-2,11,TRBV28,ASSSGRGGGYT
TRBJ1-5,12,TRBV18,ASSPTGASQPQH
TRBJ2-2,14,TRBV6-1,ASERWQQDNTGELF
TRBJ2-1,16,TRBV11-1,ASSTRNSLAEPYNEQF
TRBJ2-7,13,TRBV28,ASSLVQGDPYEQY
TRBJ2-1,18,TRBV7-9,ASSLEVGGAEKSSYNEQF
TRBJ2-7,11,TRBV20-1,SADPRSSYEQY
TRBJ2-1,11,TRBV4-3,ASSGTSKDEQF
TRBJ2-1,16,TRBV7-8,ASSLDLAGGRSYNEQF
TRBJ2-2,11,TRBV27,ASTFGQGGELF
TRBJ2-1,17,TRBV11-1,ASSSKFHHGPLSYNEQF
TRBJ1-2,14,TRBV9,ASSPVGGTPLDGYT
TRBJ1-1,13,TRBV9,ASTQNGGQNTEAF
TRBJ2-3,14,TRBV10-3,AIRGGETRSTDTQY
TRBJ2-7,14,TRBV20-1,SARGDGTGNSYEQY
TRBJ2-3,11,TRBV27,ASTPRAGDTQY
TRBJ2-1,15,TRBV6-2/TRBV6-3,ASTAERASPLRDGQF
TRBJ2-1,13,TRBV10-3,ATQTSGRANNEQF
TRBJ1-1,13,TRBV29-1,SVPLGTGLNTEAF
TRBJ1-3,13,TRBV9,ASSVQGAVGNTIY
TRBJ2-5,14,TRBV23-1,ASRADREGIQETQY
TRBJ1-1,14,TRBV6-1,ASTPAEEGTSTEAF
TRBJ2-1,10,TRBV6-2/TRBV6-3,ASSYNSREQF
TRBJ1-4,11,TRBV6-1,ASSPEGDEKLF
TRBJ2-7,12,TRBV10-3,AISVGQTSYEQY
TRBJ2-2,14,TRBV6-2/TRBV6-3,ASTPFEATNTGELF
TRBJ2-4,10,TRBV2,ASRGQGNIQY
TRBJ2-5,9,TRBV2,ASSEEETQY
TRBJ2-7,13,TRBV29-1,SVAGGGVPPYEQY
TRBJ1-1,12,TRBV7-9,ASKQGGEGTEAF
TRBJ1-1,12,TRBV29-1,SVEREGIPTEAF
TRBJ2-1,12,TRBV5-1,ASSSAGWDNEQF
TRBJ2-1,10,TRBV27,ASSLPGGEQF
TRBJ1-4,12,TRBV20-1,SATPEATNEKLF
TRBJ2-1,12,TRBV28,ASSPLQGTNEQF
TRBJ2-7,11,TRBV10-3,AAARQDSYEQY
TRBJ1-2,11,TRBV29-1,SVVTGMSYGYT
TRBJ2-1,12,TRBV12-3/TRBV12-4,ASSALGSYNEQF
TRBJ2-3,17,TRBV6-5,ASSYGRWSGGERRDTQY
TRBJ1-2,11,TRBV20-1,SAKDGEHTHYT
TRBJ2-2,13,TRBV12-3/TRBV12-4,ASSLYAPRTGELF
TRBJ2-7,13,TRBV4-3,ASSLSPGQGYEQY
TRBJ1-1,12,TRBV27,ASSHRWDATEAF
TRBJ2-7,13,TRBV7-9,ASSRPDRVSYEQY
TRBJ1-1,12,TRBV4-3,ASSPGGVATEAF